Sequencing of this T cell receptor (beta chain) was carried out in a study of post-analysis software for immune sequencing data. The sample holds a few counts of this clonotype. The antigen is unknown. Unique-molecular-identifier-tagged TCR beta cDNA libraries were used. TCRdb fed the PCR reads into MiXCR, producing one record per CDR3 protein. The sample contains 820,000 or so distinct CDR3 sequences, approximately 53% of which appear only once. Losses at the gene ends were 5 bases for V and 0 bases for J; bases not matched to a gene: 1. The germline gives CDR1 MNHEY, CDR2 SVGAGI. The CDR3 loop spans 13 amino acids. Points from the study as a whole: Patients had higher frequencies than controls of about 5 TRBV segments, including TRBV5-6, TRBV5-1 and TRBV20-1. Same-batch samples co-clustered strongly by F measure. Normalized Chao1 diversity in multiple sclerosis patients fell significantly below that of controls.

The TCR comes from a girl aged 10-17 years with multiple sclerosis. The sample was blood. This chain joins TRBV6-5 and TRBJ2-7; the match to TRBD2 covers 7 bases. The CDR3 protein is CASSGLDSYEQYF. DNA of the CDR3: TGTGCCAGCAGTGGACTAGACTCCTACGAGCAGTACTTC.